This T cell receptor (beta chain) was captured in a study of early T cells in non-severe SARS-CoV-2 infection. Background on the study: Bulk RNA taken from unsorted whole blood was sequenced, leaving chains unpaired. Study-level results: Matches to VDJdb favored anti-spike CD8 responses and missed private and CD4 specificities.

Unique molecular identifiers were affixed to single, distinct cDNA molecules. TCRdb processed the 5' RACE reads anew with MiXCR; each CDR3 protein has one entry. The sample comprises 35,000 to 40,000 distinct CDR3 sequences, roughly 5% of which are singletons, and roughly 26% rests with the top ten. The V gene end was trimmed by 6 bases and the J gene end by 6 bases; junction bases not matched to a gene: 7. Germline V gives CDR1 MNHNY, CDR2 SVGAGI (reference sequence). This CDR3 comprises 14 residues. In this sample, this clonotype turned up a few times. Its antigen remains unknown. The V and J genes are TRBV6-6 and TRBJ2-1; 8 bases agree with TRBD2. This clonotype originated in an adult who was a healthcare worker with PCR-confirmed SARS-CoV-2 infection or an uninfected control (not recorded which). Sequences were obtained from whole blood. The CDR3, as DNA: TGTGCCAGCAGATCCAGCGGGAGTCCCAATGAGCAGTTCTTC. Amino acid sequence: CASRSSGSPNEQFF.